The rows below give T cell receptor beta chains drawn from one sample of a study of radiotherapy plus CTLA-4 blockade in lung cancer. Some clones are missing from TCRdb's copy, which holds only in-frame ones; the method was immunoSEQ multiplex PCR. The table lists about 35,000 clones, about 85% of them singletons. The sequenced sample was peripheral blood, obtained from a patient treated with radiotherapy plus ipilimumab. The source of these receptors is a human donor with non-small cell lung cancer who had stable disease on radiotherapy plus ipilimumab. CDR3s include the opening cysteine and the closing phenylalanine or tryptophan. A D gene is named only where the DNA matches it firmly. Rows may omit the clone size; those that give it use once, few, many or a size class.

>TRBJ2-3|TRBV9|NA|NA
TGTGCCAGCAGCGTAGGACCTGATGTAGGGGAGGGGGCAGATACGCAGTATTTT
CASSVGPDVGEGADTQYF
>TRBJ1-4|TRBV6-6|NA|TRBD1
TGTGCCAGCAGTTACGGGACAGGAAGAAATGAAAAACTGTTTTTT
CASSYGTGRNEKLFF
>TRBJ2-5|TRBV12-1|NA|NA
TGTGCCAGCAGCCGTGGGACTAGCGGGAGCCAAGTCAGGTGGGAGCAGTACTTC
CASSRGTSGSQVRWEQYF
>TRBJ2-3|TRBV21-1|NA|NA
TGTGCCAGCAGCAAACAAAAGGGGGTGAAGCTTTGGGGTAGTGATACGCAGTATTTT
CASSKQKGVKLWGSDTQYF
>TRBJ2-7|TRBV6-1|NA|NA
TGTGCCAGCAGCCAAACCACACCGGGGGTGGGGGAGCAGTACTTC
CASSQTTPGVGEQYF
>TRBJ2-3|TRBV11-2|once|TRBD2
TGTGCCAGCAGCTTAGGTGCTAGCGGATATACAGATACGCAGTATTTT
CASSLGASGYTDTQYF
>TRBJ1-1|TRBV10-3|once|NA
TGTGCCATCAGTCCTATAGGACAGTTGGGGAACACTGAAGCTTTCTTT
CAISPIGQLGNTEAFF
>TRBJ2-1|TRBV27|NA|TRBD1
TGTGCCAGCAGTTACGGACAGGGGACCTACAATGAGCAGTTCTTC
CASSYGQGTYNEQFF
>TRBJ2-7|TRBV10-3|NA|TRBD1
TGTGCCATCAGTGAGTCGGGGGGACAGGGGACCCACGAGCAGTACTTC
CAISESGGQGTHEQYF
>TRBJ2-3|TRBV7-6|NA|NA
TGTGCCAGCAGCCCACAGGGGGGGGTCACAGATACGCAGTATTTT
CASSPQGGVTDTQYF
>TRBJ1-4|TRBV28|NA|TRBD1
TGTGCCAGCAGCCGAATCGGACAGGGGGGTGAAAAACTGTTTTTT
CASSRIGQGGEKLFF
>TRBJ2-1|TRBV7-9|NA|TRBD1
TGTGCCAGCAGGGGGGCGACAGGTATTGGACAGGCTATACATGAGCAGTTCTTC
CASRGATGIGQAIHEQFF